The clone carrying this TCR beta chain was picked up one time. The antigen remains unidentified. This specimen comes from a study of cytomegalovirus exposure and HLA in healthy donors. Whole-study findings and limits: DRB1 had the most TCR associations and HLA-C the fewest, a later analysis found, with rates varying by HLA locus. There were some public TCRs occurring in many donors, but most TCR sequences were rare. Association of a missense DCLRE1C variant with TCR beta V- and J-gene trimming was reported in a later analysis.

The study ran its PCR with 60 Vbeta and 13 Jbeta primers. The assay was immunoSEQ multiplex PCR, and TCRdb's table has in-frame clones only and misses some. Of 110,000 or so clones listed, 73% are singletons. J gave up 0 bases and V 4 bases, and 8 bases lay outside the gene matches. The CDR3 spans 16 residues. Germline V gives CDR1 SQVTM, CDR2 ANQGSEA. The rearrangement joins TRBV29-1 to TRBJ1-3; 8 bases agree with TRBD1. The sequenced sample was PBMCs. This clonotype originated in a man between 35 and 55 years old in good health and CMV-seronegative. The CDR3: CSVAHTTGDSGNTIYF. DNA of the CDR3: TGCAGCGTTGCACATACGACAGGGGACTCTGGAAACACCATATATTTT.